This T cell receptor beta chain was obtained from a study of OX40 agonist ivuxolimab in advanced cancers. Study-level background: Three individuals attained partial responses, comprising one hepatocellular carcinoma case and two cutaneous melanoma cases.

This CDR3 is built from 13 residues. CDR1 and CDR2 (germline): ENHRY, SYGVKD. V dropped 10 bases and J dropped 5; count of bases not matched to a gene: 5. TCRdb keeps only in-frame clones here, not all; method: immunoSEQ multiplex PCR. The table records some 79,000 clones, 88% of them present only once. The chain has TRBV10-3 and TRBJ2-7, with 13 bases matching TRBD2. This specimen consisted of CD4+ or CD8+ T cells sorted from blood, obtained in a trial of the OX40 agonist ivuxolimab. The sequence was obtained from an adult with an advanced solid tumor such as melanoma, head and neck, liver or kidney cancer. The CDR3 nucleotides are TGTGCCACCTGGACTAGCGGGAGTAACGAGCAGTACTTC. This encodes CATWTSGSNEQYF.